Listed below are T cell receptor beta chains from one sample, sequenced in a study of regulatory T cells in long-lasting Graves disease. Via MiXCR, TCRdb re-called the multiplex PCR reads, giving one row per CDR3 protein. The sample yields hundreds of thousands of distinct CDR3 sequences, roughly 21% seen once. The sample was peripheral blood mononuclear cells (PBMCs), taken when the disease was refractory, from a patient treated with antithyroid drugs. The receptors here all came from a female donor with Graves disease. The CDR3 runs from the conserved cysteine through the conserved F or W. The order of the fields is J gene, V gene, CDR3 protein.

j_gene: TRBJ1-3
v_gene: TRBV6-5
CDR3aa: CASSLRAPGGPGSGNTIYF

j_gene: TRBJ1-1
v_gene: TRBV12-3/TRBV12-4
CDR3aa: CASSLLGGNTEAFF

j_gene: TRBJ2-5
v_gene: TRBV5-6
CDR3aa: CASSSGVRSDETQYF

j_gene: TRBJ2-1
v_gene: TRBV6-5
CDR3aa: CASSYYRDRNNEQFF

j_gene: TRBJ1-5
v_gene: TRBV5-5
CDR3aa: CASSLAIGGSNQPQHF

j_gene: TRBJ1-1
v_gene: TRBV18
CDR3aa: CASSREAVEAFF

j_gene: TRBJ2-5
v_gene: TRBV7-9
CDR3aa: CASSPGDRVQETQYF

j_gene: TRBJ2-7
v_gene: TRBV29-1
CDR3aa: CSVGFQGPRSYEQYF

j_gene: TRBJ2-7
v_gene: TRBV7-9
CDR3aa: CASSLGLREPDYEQYF

j_gene: TRBJ2-5
v_gene: TRBV5-1
CDR3aa: CASRPGHGGPQYF

j_gene: TRBJ2-5
v_gene: TRBV9
CDR3aa: CASSVAEGMWKETQYF

j_gene: TRBJ2-5
v_gene: TRBV5-1
CDR3aa: CASSRTPGLLALPETQYF

j_gene: TRBJ2-7
v_gene: TRBV7-2
CDR3aa: CASSLVVIAGGPYEQYF

j_gene: TRBJ1-2
v_gene: TRBV28
CDR3aa: CASRPTGNYGYTF

j_gene: TRBJ2-7
v_gene: TRBV4-1
CDR3aa: CASSQDLSGTFYEQYF

j_gene: TRBJ2-7
v_gene: TRBV10-2
CDR3aa: CASRAGGGPSEQYF